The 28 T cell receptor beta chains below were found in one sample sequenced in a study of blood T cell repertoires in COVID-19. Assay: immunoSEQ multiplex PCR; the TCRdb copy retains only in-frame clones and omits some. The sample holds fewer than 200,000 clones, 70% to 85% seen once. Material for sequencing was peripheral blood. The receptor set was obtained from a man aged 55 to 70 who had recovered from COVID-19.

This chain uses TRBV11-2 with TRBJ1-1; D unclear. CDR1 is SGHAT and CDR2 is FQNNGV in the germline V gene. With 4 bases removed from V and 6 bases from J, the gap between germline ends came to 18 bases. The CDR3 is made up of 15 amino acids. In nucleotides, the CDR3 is TGTGCCAGCAGCTCCCGGACGGCGGGTGCCTCTGAAGCTTTCTTT. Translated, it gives CASSSRTAGASEAFF.

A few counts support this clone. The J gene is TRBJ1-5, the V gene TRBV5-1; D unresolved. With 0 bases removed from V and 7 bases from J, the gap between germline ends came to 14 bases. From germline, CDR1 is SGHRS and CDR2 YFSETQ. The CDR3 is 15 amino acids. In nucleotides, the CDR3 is TGCGCCAGCAGCTTGGAGGGAGGGCCGATGCAGCCCCAGCATTTT. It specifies CASSLEGGPMQPQHF.

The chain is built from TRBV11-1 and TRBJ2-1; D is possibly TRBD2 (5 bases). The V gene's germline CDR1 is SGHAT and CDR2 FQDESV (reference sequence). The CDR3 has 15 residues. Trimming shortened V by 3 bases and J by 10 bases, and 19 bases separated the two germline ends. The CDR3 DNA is TGTGCCAGCAGCTTGGACCGGACGGGAAGTTGGGAGCAGTTCTTC. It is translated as CASSLDRTGSWEQFF.

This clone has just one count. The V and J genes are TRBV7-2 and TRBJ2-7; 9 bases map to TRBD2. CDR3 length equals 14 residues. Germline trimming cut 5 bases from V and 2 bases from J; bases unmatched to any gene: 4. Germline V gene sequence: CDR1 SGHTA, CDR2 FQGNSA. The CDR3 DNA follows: TGTGCCAGCAGCCGTAGCGGGGGCCCCTACGAGCAGTACTTC. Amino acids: CASSRSGGPYEQYF.

CDR3 sequence: CASSKGQGEDTEAFF. In nucleotides, the CDR3 is TGTGCCAGCAGCAAGGGACAGGGAGAGGACACTGAAGCTTTCTTT. This rearrangement joins TRBV4-2 to TRBJ1-1; TRBD1 agrees at 9 bases. The CDR3 is made up of 15 amino acids. Germline CDR1 LGHNA, CDR2 YNFKEQ. Losses at the gene ends were 5 bases for V and 3 bases for J; bases not matched to a gene: 7.

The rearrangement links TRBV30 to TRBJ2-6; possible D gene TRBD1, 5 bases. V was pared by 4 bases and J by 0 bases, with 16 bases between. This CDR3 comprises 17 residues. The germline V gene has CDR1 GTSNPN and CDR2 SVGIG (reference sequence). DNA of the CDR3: TGTGCCTGGAATCTAGGGGTAGTAGGCTCTGGGGCCAACGTCCTGACTTTC. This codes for CAWNLGVVGSGANVLTF.

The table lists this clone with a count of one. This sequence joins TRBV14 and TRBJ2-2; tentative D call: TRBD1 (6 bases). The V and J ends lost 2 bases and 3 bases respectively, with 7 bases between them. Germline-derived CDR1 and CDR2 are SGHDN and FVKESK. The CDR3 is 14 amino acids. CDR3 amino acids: CASSQYRDTGELFF. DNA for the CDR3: TGTGCCAGCAGCCAATACAGGGACACCGGGGAGCTGTTTTTT.

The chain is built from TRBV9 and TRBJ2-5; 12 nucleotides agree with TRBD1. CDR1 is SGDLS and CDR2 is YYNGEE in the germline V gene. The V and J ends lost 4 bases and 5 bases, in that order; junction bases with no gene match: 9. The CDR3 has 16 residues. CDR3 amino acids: CASSPLGTGGAETQYF. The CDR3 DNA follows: TGTGCCAGCAGCCCACTCGGGACAGGGGGCGCCGAGACCCAGTACTTC.

This chain's CDR3 is CASSKGGNTEAFF. CDR3 sequence (DNA): TGTGCCAGCAGTAAAGGCGGGAACACTGAAGCTTTCTTT. The V gene is TRBV12-3 or TRBV12-4, the J gene TRBJ1-1, with no clear D. Trimming cost V 5 bases and J 1 base, with 8 bases left between them. The CDR3 runs to 13 residues.

The CDR3 coding sequence is TGTGCCAGCAGCCTAGCGGGGGGAGGGAAAGAGCAGTTCTTC. It specifies CASSLAGGGKEQFF. This chain joins TRBV11-2 and TRBJ2-1, with 11 bases that match TRBD2. Per germline, CDR1 SGHAT and CDR2 FQNNGV. Trimming took 5 bases from V and 10 from J; bases not matched to a gene: 7. This CDR3 region has 14 residues. The variable domain in full, with the rest retrieved from reference TRBV11-2 and TRBJ2-1, is EAGVAQSPRYKIIEKRQSVAFWCNPISGHATLYWYQQILGQGPKLLIQFQNNGVVDDSQLPKDRFSAERLKGVDSTLKIQPAKLEDSAVYLCASSLAGGGKEQFFGPGTRLTVL.

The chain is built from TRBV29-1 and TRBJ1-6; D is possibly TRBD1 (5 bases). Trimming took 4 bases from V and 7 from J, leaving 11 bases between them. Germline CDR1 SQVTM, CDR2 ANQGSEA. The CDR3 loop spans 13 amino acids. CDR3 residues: CSVGEGRNSPLHF. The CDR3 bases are TGCAGCGTTGGAGAGGGGCGGAATTCACCCCTCCACTTT. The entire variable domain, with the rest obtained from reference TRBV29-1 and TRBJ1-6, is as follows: SAVISQKPSRDICQRGTSLTIQCQVDSQVTMMFWYRQQPGQSLTLIATANQGSEATYESGFVIDKFPISRPNLTFSTLTVSNMSPEDSSIYLCSVGEGRNSPLHFGNGTRLTVT.

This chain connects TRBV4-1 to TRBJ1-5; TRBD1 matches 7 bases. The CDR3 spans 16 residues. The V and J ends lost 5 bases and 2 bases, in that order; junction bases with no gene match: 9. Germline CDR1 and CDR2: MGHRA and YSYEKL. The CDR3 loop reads CASSRHDRVGNQPQHF. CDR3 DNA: TGCGCCAGCAGCAGACATGACAGGGTCGGCAATCAGCCCCAGCATTTT.

Written as DNA, the CDR3 is TGTGCCAGCAGCCAAGGGATGCGGGACAGGAGCGAAAAACTGTTTTTT. Its protein is CASSQGMRDRSEKLFF. The rearrangement links TRBV3-1 (or the pseudogene TRBV3-2) to TRBJ1-4; 8 positions agree with TRBD1. V dropped 1 base and J dropped 8; count of bases not matched to a gene: 9. The CDR3 runs 16 residues. CDR1 and CDR2 (germline): LGHDT, YNNKEL (reference sequence).

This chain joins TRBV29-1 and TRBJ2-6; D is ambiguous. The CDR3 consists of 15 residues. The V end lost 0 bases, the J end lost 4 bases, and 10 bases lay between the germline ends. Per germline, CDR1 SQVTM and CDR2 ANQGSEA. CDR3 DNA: TGCAGCGTTGAAGAGCTTGGGCGAGGGGCCAACGTCCTGACTTTC. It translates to CSVEELGRGANVLTF.

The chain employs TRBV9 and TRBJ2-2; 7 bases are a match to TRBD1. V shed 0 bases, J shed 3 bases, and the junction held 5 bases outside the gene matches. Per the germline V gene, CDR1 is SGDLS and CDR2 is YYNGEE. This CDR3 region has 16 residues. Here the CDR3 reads CASSVAEGAHTGELFF. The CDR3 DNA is TGTGCCAGCAGCGTAGCTGAGGGGGCCCACACCGGGGAGCTGTTTTTT.

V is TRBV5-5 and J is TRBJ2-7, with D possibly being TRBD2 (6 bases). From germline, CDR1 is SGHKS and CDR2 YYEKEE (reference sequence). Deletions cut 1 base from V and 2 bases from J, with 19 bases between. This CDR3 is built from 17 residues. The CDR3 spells CASSLLSDRGTTYEQYF. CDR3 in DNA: TGTGCCAGCAGCTTGTTATCGGATCGGGGGACCACCTACGAGCAGTACTTC. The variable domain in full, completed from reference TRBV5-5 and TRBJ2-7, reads DAGVTQSPTHLIKTRGQQVTLRCSPISGHKSVSWYQQVLGQGPQFIFQYYEKEERGRGNFPDRFSARQFPNYSSELNVNALLLGDSALYLCASSLLSDRGTTYEQYFGPGTRLTVT.

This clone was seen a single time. The CDR3 loop reads CASSSYTGNYGYTF. In DNA form, the CDR3 reads TGCGCCAGCAGTTCCTATACAGGCAACTATGGCTACACCTTC. The V and J genes are TRBV5-1 and TRBJ1-2; a weak D match, TRBD1 (5 bases). Deletions cut 5 bases from V and 2 bases from J, with 13 bases between. This CDR3 has 14 residues. CDR1 and CDR2 (germline): SGHRS, YFSETQ. Filled out from reference TRBV5-1 and TRBJ1-2, the complete variable domain reads KAGVTQTPRYLIKTRGQQVTLSCSPISGHRSVSWYQQTPGQGLQFLFEYFSETQRNKGNFPGRFSGRQFSNSRSEMNVSTLELGDSALYLCASSSYTGNYGYTFGSGTRLTVV.

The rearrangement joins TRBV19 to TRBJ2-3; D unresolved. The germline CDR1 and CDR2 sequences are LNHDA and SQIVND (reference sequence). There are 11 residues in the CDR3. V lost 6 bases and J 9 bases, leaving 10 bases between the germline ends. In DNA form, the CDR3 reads TGTGCCAGTAGCCGAGACTGGACGCAGTATTTT. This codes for CASSRDWTQYF.

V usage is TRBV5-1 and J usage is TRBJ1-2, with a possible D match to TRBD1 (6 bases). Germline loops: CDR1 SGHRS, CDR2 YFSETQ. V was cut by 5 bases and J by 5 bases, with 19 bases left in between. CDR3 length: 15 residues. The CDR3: CASSDGAGDRYGYTF. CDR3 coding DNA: TGCGCCAGCAGTGACGGTGCAGGGGATCGGTATGGCTACACCTTC.

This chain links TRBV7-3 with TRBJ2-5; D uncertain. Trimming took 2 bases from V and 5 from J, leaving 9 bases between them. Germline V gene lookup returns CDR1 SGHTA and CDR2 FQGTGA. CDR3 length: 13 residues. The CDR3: CASSLRGFETQYF. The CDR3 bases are TGTGCCAGCAGCTTACGAGGTTTTGAGACCCAGTACTTC.

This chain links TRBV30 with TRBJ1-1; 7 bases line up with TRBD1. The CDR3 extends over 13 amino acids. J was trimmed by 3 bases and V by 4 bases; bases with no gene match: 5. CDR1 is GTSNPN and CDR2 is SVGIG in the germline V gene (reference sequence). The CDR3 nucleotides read TGTGCCTGGACTCAGGGGGAGTACACTGAAGCTTTCTTT. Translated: CAWTQGEYTEAFF.

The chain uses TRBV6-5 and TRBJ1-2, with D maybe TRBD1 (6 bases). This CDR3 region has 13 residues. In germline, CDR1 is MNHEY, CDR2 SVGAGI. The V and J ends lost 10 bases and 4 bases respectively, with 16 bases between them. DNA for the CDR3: TGTGCCACTTGCTCGGACAGAATCTATGGCTACACCTTC. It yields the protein CATCSDRIYGYTF.

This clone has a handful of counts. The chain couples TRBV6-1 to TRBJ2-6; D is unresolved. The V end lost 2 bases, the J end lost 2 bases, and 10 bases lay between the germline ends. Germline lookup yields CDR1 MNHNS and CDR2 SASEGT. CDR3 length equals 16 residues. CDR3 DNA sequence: TGTGCCAGCAGTGAAAGGAGAGTAGCTGGGGCCAACGTCCTGACTTTC. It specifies CASSERRVAGANVLTF.

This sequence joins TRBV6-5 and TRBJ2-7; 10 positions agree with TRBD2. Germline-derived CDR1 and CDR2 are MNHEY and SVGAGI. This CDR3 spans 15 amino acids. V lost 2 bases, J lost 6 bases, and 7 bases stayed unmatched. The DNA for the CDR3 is TGTGCCAGCAGTTACCGCCCTAGCGGGGGAGTCGAGCAGTACTTC. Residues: CASSYRPSGGVEQYF.

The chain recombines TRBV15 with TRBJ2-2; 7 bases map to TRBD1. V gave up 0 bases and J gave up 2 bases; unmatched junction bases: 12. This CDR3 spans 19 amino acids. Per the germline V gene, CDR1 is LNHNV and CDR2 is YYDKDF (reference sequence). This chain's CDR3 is CATSRDLLTRQGNTGELFF. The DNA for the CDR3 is TGTGCCACCAGCAGAGATCTCCTGACGAGACAGGGAAACACCGGGGAGCTGTTTTTT. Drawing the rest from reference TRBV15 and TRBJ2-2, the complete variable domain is DAMVIQNPRYQVTQFGKPVTLSCSQTLNHNVMYWYQQKSSQAPKLLFHYYDKDFNNEADTPDNFQSRRPNTSFCFLDIRSPGLGDTAMYLCATSRDLLTRQGNTGELFFGEGSRLTVL.

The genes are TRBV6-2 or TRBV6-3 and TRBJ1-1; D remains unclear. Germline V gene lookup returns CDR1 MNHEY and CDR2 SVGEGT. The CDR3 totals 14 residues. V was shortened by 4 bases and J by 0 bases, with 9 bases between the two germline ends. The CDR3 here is CASSWVGLNTEAFF. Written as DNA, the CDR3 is TGTGCCAGCAGTTGGGTGGGCTTGAACACTGAAGCTTTCTTT.

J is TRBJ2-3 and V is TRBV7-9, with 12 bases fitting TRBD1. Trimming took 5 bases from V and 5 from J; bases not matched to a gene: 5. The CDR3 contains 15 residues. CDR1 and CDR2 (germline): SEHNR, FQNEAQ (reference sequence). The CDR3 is CASSPGTGGIDTQYF. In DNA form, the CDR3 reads TGTGCCAGCAGCCCCGGGACAGGGGGCATAGATACGCAGTATTTT.

CDR3 DNA: TGTGCCAGTAGTATCGGACAAGTCTACGAGCAGTACTTC. This gives the protein CASSIGQVYEQYF. The V gene is TRBV19, the J gene TRBJ2-7; tentatively, D is TRBD1 (5 bases). The CDR3 length is 13 residues. V was trimmed by 3 bases and J by 3 bases, leaving 9 bases between them. Germline loops: CDR1 LNHDA, CDR2 SQIVND (reference sequence).